This passage covers 26 T cell receptor beta chains from one sample sequenced in a study of CXCR3-negative and CXCR3-positive naive CD8 T cells. Overall study findings and caveats: CXCR3-expressing naive cells carried TRB CDR3s more hydrophobic than those of CXCR3-negative naive cells.

For these receptors, no antigen is known. The libraries of TRB cDNA were constructed through 5' RACE using UMI labels. TCRdb reprocessed the 5' RACE reads; each CDR3 protein has one entry and no DNA is given. The sample features just under 65,000 distinct CDR3 sequences, with around 4.8% in its top ten. Sequences were obtained from naive CXCR3+ CD8+ T cells from blood. Subset of the sample: CD45RO-CCR7+CD27+CD95- naive CD8+ T cells expressing CXCR3 (TNR3+). The receptors come from a human donor in good health. Some clones in this sample may be carry-over from other donors' samples.

The V gene is TRBV7-6, the J gene TRBJ2-5. The CDR3 is made up of 14 amino acids. The germline V gene has CDR1 SGHVS and CDR2 FNYEAQ. The chain's CDR3 is CASSLEPYEETQYF. The entire variable domain, with the rest obtained from reference TRBV7-6 and TRBJ2-5, is as follows: GAGVSQSPRYKVTKRGQDVALRCDPISGHVSLYWYRQALGQGPEFLTYFNYEAQQDKSGLPNDRFSAERPEGSISTLTIQRTEQRDSAMYRCASSLEPYEETQYFGPGTRLLVL.

The genes are TRBV12-3 or TRBV12-4 and TRBJ2-7; TCRdb calls TRBD1, which cannot be checked without DNA. CDR3 size: 14 residues. This chain's CDR3 is CASSFAVRAGEQYF.

This rearrangement joins TRBV3-1 to TRBJ2-1; with no DNA, the TCRdb D assignment of TRBD2 cannot be verified. The CDR3 runs to 15 residues. Per germline, CDR1 LGHDT and CDR2 YNNKEL (reference sequence). CDR3 region: CASSHFPRGYNEQFF.

CDR3 loop: CASSLVGTSYEQYF. This chain joins TRBV5-1 and TRBJ2-7; the TCRdb call, TRBD2, lacks DNA for checking. Germline CDR1 is SGHRS and CDR2 is YFSETQ. The CDR3 sequence is 14 residues long.

The chain recombines TRBV28 with TRBJ2-7. Germline lookup yields CDR1 MDHEN and CDR2 SYDVKM. CDR3 length: 14 residues. This CDR3 reads CASSLIAGFYEQYF.

The chain recombines TRBV29-1 with TRBJ2-2; TCRdb selects TRBD1, and the lack of DNA leaves this call unchecked. The CDR3 extends over 12 amino acids. Germline V gives CDR1 SQVTM, CDR2 ANQGSEA. The CDR3 region is CSVVGEIGELFF.

This chain links TRBV7-6 with TRBJ2-2; TCRdb's D call, TRBD2, is unchecked because there is no DNA. The CDR3 is 15 residues long. Germline V gene sequence: CDR1 SGHVS, CDR2 FNYEAQ. CDR3 loop: CDSSSGTSGSGELFF.

This chain connects TRBV9 to TRBJ1-3. The CDR3 totals 15 residues. Germline values: CDR1 SGDLS, CDR2 YYNGEE. Here the CDR3 reads CASSAQVSTGNTIYF.

The chain couples TRBV11-1 to TRBJ2-7; no DNA is available, so the TRBD2 call from TCRdb remains unchecked. The CDR3 totals 15 residues. The germline V gene encodes CDR1 SGHAT and CDR2 FQDESV (reference sequence). The CDR3 region is CASSLEAAGSYEQYF.

The chain is built from TRBV29-1 and TRBJ1-1; TCRdb's D call, TRBD1, is unchecked because there is no DNA. CDR1 and CDR2 (germline): SQVTM, ANQGSEA. The CDR3 covers 12 residues. The CDR3 is CSVEVGGAVAFF.

V and J are TRBV10-3 and TRBJ2-1; the TCRdb call, TRBD1, lacks DNA for checking. CDR1 and CDR2 from the germline V gene are ENHRY and SYGVKD. The CDR3 length is 14 residues. The CDR3 sequence: CAISVGESYNEQFF.

This chain connects TRBV7-6 to TRBJ2-5. The germline CDR1 and CDR2 sequences are SGHVS and FNYEAQ. This CDR3 region has 12 residues. This CDR3 reads CASSGTRETQYF.

This sequence joins TRBV3-1 and TRBJ2-2. Germline values: CDR1 LGHDT, CDR2 YNNKEL (reference sequence). CDR3 length: 15 amino acids. The CDR3 sequence is CASSQRVLNTGELFF.

The rearrangement links TRBV4-2 to TRBJ2-7; absent DNA, TCRdb's TRBD2 call cannot be checked. This CDR3 has 18 residues. Germline CDR1 and CDR2: LGHNA and YNFKEQ. The CDR3: CASSQVAPSGGSSYEQYF.

The chain is built from TRBV20-1 and TRBJ2-6. From germline, CDR1 is DFQATT and CDR2 SNEGSKA (reference sequence). The CDR3 runs to 16 residues. The CDR3 sequence is CSARDSTLSGANVLTF.

The CDR3 sequence is CATKGGHYNEQFF. The V gene is TRBV15, the J gene TRBJ2-1; the TCRdb call, TRBD1, lacks DNA for checking. This CDR3 has 13 amino acids. Germline V CDR1 and CDR2: LNHNV, YYDKDF (reference sequence).

The V call is TRBV27, the J call TRBJ2-5; the TCRdb call, TRBD2, lacks DNA for checking. This CDR3 spans 15 amino acids. Germline-derived CDR1 and CDR2 are MNHEY and SMNVEV (reference sequence). CDR3 residues: CASSAGTSGFETQYF.

The chain carries TRBV12-3 or TRBV12-4 and TRBJ2-3; absent DNA, TCRdb's TRBD1 call cannot be checked. CDR3 size: 12 residues. The CDR3 sequence: CASKQGADTQYF.

This chain connects TRBV13 to TRBJ2-1; the D call of TRBD2 rests on TCRdb alone, since no DNA is present to check it. The CDR3 extends over 15 amino acids. Germline V gives CDR1 PRHDT, CDR2 FYEKMQ (reference sequence). The CDR3 sequence is CASSLGGARISEQFF. Complete variable domain (other parts from reference TRBV13 and TRBJ2-1): AAGVIQSPRHLIKEKRETATLKCYPIPRHDTVYWYQQGPGQDPQFLISFYEKMQSDKGSIPDRFSAQQFSDYHSELNMSSLELGDSALYFCASSLGGARISEQFFGPGTRLTVL.

V is TRBV4-2 and J is TRBJ2-2; TCRdb calls TRBD1, which cannot be checked without DNA. This CDR3 contains 15 residues. CDR1 and CDR2 (germline): LGHNA, YNFKEQ. The CDR3 sequence is CASSPGQGGTGELFF.

The chain uses TRBV20-1 and TRBJ2-7; lacking DNA, the TRBD1 call made by TCRdb goes unchecked. This CDR3 comprises 14 residues. CDR1 DFQATT and CDR2 SNEGSKA come from the germline V gene (reference sequence). The CDR3 reads CSAPGQGSSYEQYF.

The chain has TRBV29-1 and TRBJ1-2; without DNA, the TCRdb call of TRBD1 cannot be checked. Germline V gene data show CDR1 as SQVTM and CDR2 as ANQGSEA. The CDR3 runs 11 residues. Here the CDR3 reads CSGQGEYGYTF.

The chain carries TRBV5-5 and TRBJ2-1. The CDR3 is 13 amino acids. Germline values: CDR1 SGHKS, CDR2 YYEKEE (reference sequence). The CDR3 sequence: CASSTSSYNEQFF.

The rearrangement uses TRBV4-1 and TRBJ2-7. The CDR3 has 13 residues. Germline CDR1 reads MGHRA; CDR2 reads YSYEKL. This CDR3 is CASSQVTAYEQYF.

The chain has TRBV3-1 and TRBJ1-6. CDR3 length: 11 residues. CDR1 is LGHDT and CDR2 is YNNKEL in the germline V gene (reference sequence). CDR3 amino acids: CASSQNSPLHF.

CDR3 loop: CASSMSGGATYEQYF. The chain uses TRBV7-6 and TRBJ2-7; the D gene TCRdb calls, TRBD1, cannot be checked with no DNA. The CDR3 consists of 15 residues. The germline gives CDR1 SGHVS, CDR2 FNYEAQ. The full variable domain, its missing parts supplied by reference TRBV7-6 and TRBJ2-7, is GAGVSQSPRYKVTKRGQDVALRCDPISGHVSLYWYRQALGQGPEFLTYFNYEAQQDKSGLPNDRFSAERPEGSISTLTIQRTEQRDSAMYRCASSMSGGATYEQYFGPGTRLTVT.